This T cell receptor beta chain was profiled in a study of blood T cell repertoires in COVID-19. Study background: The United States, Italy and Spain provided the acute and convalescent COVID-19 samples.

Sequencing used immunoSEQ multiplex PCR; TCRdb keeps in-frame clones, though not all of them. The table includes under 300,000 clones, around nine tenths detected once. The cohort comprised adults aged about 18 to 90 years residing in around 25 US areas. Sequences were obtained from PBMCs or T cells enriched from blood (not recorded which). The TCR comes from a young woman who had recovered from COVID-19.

This chain's CDR3 is CASSGTGAQPQHF. The CDR3 DNA follows: TGTGCCAGCAGTGGTACAGGAGCCCAGCCCCAGCATTTT. The chain links TRBV25-1 to TRBJ1-5, with D perhaps TRBD1 (5 bases). The V and J ends lost 4 bases and 7 bases respectively, with 11 bases between them. The CDR3 loop spans 13 amino acids. CDR1 and CDR2 from the germline V gene are MGHDK and SYGVNS.